This T cell receptor beta chain was recovered during a study of T cells in tumors after PD-1 blockade. About the research overall: Either cemiplimab 350 mg every 2 weeks or pembrolizumab 200 mg every 3 weeks was given. During anti-PD-1 treatment, some patients continued daily vismodegib 150 mg.

As to this clone: Its antigen remains unidentified.

Genomic DNA template from tumor biopsies or peripheral blood, roughly 616 ng to 6,004 ng input. CDR3 size: 17 residues. With V trimmed by 6 bases and J by 0 bases, 11 bases remained unmatched. Looked up from germline, CDR1 is SNHLY and CDR2 is FYNNEI. The repertoire was sequenced with immunoSEQ multiplex PCR; TCRdb's copy has only in-frame clones and lacks some. The table includes around 50,000 clones, about four fifths detected once. The study's findings and limits: Some novel exhausted tumor clones appeared in pre-treatment blood, suggesting peripheral recruitment.

This chain links TRBV2 with TRBJ1-5; the match to TRBD1 covers 7 bases. This specimen was PBMCs, taken before anti-PD-1 treatment. The sequence derives from a human donor with basal cell carcinoma. The CDR3 here is CASRGGDRDDSNQPQHF. For the CDR3, the DNA is TGTGCCAGCAGGGGGGGGGACAGAGACGATAGCAATCAGCCCCAGCATTTT.